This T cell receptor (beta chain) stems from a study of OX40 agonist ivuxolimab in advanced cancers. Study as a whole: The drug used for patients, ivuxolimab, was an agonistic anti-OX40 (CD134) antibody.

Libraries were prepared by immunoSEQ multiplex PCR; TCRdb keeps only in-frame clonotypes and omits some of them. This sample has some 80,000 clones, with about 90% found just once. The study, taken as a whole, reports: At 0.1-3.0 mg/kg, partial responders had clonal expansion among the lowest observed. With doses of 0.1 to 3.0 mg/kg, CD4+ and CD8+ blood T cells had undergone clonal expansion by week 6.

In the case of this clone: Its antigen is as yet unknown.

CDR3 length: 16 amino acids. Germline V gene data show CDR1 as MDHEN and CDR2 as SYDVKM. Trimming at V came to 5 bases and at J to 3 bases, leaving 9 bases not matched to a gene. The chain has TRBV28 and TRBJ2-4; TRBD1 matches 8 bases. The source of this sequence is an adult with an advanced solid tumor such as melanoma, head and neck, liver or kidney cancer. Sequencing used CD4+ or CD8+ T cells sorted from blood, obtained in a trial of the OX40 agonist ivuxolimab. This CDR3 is CASSPLDRGDKNIQYF. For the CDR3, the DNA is TGTGCCAGCAGTCCTCTCGACAGGGGAGACAAAAACATTCAGTACTTC.